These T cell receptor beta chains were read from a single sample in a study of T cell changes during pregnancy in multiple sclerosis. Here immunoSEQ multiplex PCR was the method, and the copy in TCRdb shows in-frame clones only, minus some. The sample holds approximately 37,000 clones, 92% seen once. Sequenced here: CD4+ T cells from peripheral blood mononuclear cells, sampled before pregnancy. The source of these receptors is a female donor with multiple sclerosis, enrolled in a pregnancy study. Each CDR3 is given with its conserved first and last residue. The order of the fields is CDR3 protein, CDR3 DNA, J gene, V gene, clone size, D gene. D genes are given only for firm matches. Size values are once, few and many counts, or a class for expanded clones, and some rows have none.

CDR3 protein: CASSYSRGASGGEQFF; CDR3 DNA: TGTGCCAGCAGTTACTCGAGGGGTGCTTCAGGGGGTGAGCAGTTCTTC; J gene: TRBJ2-1; V gene: TRBV6-5; clone size: .; D gene: TRBD1
CDR3 protein: CASSFPLAATPNEQFF; CDR3 DNA: TGTGCCAGCAGCTTTCCGCTAGCGGCCACACCCAATGAGCAGTTCTTC; J gene: TRBJ2-1; V gene: TRBV7-2; clone size: .; D gene: TRBD2
CDR3 protein: CASSSGGLWDEQYF; CDR3 DNA: TGTGCCAGCAGCTCAGGGGGCCTCTGGGACGAGCAGTACTTC; J gene: TRBJ2-7; V gene: TRBV7-2; clone size: .; D gene: TRBD1
CDR3 protein: CASRRQGNQEKLFF; CDR3 DNA: TGTGCCAGCAGGAGACAGGGAAACCAGGAAAAACTGTTTTTT; J gene: TRBJ1-4; V gene: TRBV2; clone size: once; D gene: TRBD1
CDR3 protein: CASSPGTGAYEQYF; CDR3 DNA: TGCGCCAGCAGCCCCGGGACAGGGGCCTACGAGCAGTACTTC; J gene: TRBJ2-7; V gene: TRBV5-1; clone size: once; D gene: TRBD1
CDR3 protein: CASSRTGGSGANEQFF; CDR3 DNA: TGTGCCAGCAGCCGAACGGGGGGGTCGGGGGCCAATGAGCAGTTCTTC; J gene: TRBJ2-1; V gene: TRBV7-2; clone size: .; D gene: TRBD2
CDR3 protein: CASSALFGGEQYF; CDR3 DNA: TGTGCCAGCAGTGCCCTCTTTGGCGGCGAGCAGTACTTC; J gene: TRBJ2-7; V gene: TRBV27; clone size: .; D gene: .
CDR3 protein: CASSIGGQYNQPQHF; CDR3 DNA: TGTGCCAGTAGTATAGGCGGACAGTACAATCAGCCCCAGCATTTT; J gene: TRBJ1-5; V gene: TRBV19; clone size: .; D gene: .
CDR3 protein: CASSSSGGRFNEQFF; CDR3 DNA: TGTGCCAGCAGTTCGTCTGGAGGGAGGTTCAATGAGCAGTTCTTC; J gene: TRBJ2-1; V gene: TRBV28; clone size: once; D gene: .
CDR3 protein: CASSVDSGRDYEQYF; CDR3 DNA: TGTGCCAGCAGCGTAGATTCCGGACGGGATTACGAGCAGTACTTC; J gene: TRBJ2-7; V gene: TRBV9; clone size: .; D gene: .
CDR3 protein: CASSRSGSPYNEQFF; CDR3 DNA: TGTGCCAGTAGTAGGAGCGGGAGCCCCTACAATGAGCAGTTCTTC; J gene: TRBJ2-1; V gene: TRBV19; clone size: .; D gene: TRBD2
CDR3 protein: CASSPVRGETQYF; CDR3 DNA: TGTGCCAGCTCCCCTGTGCGAGGGGAGACCCAGTACTTC; J gene: TRBJ2-5; V gene: TRBV27; clone size: .; D gene: .
CDR3 protein: CASSTGQGETQYF; CDR3 DNA: TGTGCCAGCAGTACCGGACAGGGAGAGACCCAGTACTTC; J gene: TRBJ2-5; V gene: TRBV6-5; clone size: .; D gene: TRBD1
CDR3 protein: CASSFENSNYGYTF; CDR3 DNA: TGTGCCAGCAGCTTCGAGAACTCTAACTATGGCTACACCTTC; J gene: TRBJ1-2; V gene: TRBV7-9; clone size: .; D gene: .
CDR3 protein: CASSYPTSGLGDEQFF; CDR3 DNA: TGTGCCAGCAGTTACCCGACTAGCGGCCTTGGGGATGAGCAGTTCTTC; J gene: TRBJ2-1; V gene: TRBV6-6; clone size: .; D gene: TRBD2
CDR3 protein: CASSLVTGWEGYTF; CDR3 DNA: TGTGCCAGCAGCTTAGTCACAGGGTGGGAAGGCTACACCTTC; J gene: TRBJ1-2; V gene: TRBV7-2; clone size: .; D gene: .
CDR3 protein: CASSYGLGELSGANVLTF; CDR3 DNA: TGTGCCAGCAGCTACGGGCTCGGGGAGCTCTCTGGGGCCAACGTCCTGACTTTC; J gene: TRBJ2-6; V gene: TRBV9; clone size: .; D gene: .
CDR3 protein: CASSWSGQGAETQYF; CDR3 DNA: TGTGCCAGCAGTTGGTCAGGACAGGGTGCGGAGACCCAGTACTTC; J gene: TRBJ2-5; V gene: TRBV6-5; clone size: .; D gene: TRBD1
CDR3 protein: CASSPLDRSAEAFF; CDR3 DNA: TGTGCCAGCTCACCGCTGGACAGGAGCGCTGAAGCTTTCTTT; J gene: TRBJ1-1; V gene: TRBV18; clone size: .; D gene: TRBD1
CDR3 protein: CASSIPTGGGTDTQYF; CDR3 DNA: TGTGCCAGTAGTATCCCCACAGGGGGAGGGACAGATACGCAGTATTTT; J gene: TRBJ2-3; V gene: TRBV19; clone size: .; D gene: .
CDR3 protein: CSVGLTGYQETQYF; CDR3 DNA: TGCAGCGTTGGATTGACAGGGTATCAAGAGACCCAGTACTTC; J gene: TRBJ2-5; V gene: TRBV29-1; clone size: .; D gene: TRBD1
CDR3 protein: CAYGVRRQFF; CDR3 DNA: TGTGCCTACGGGGTTAGGAGGCAGTTCTTC; J gene: TRBJ2-1; V gene: TRBV30; clone size: .; D gene: .
CDR3 protein: CASTGGTEAFF; CDR3 DNA: TGTGCCAGCACGGGGGGCACTGAAGCTTTCTTT; J gene: TRBJ1-1; V gene: TRBV2; clone size: .; D gene: .
CDR3 protein: CASSTPGLRDNEQFF; CDR3 DNA: TGTGCCAGCAGCACCCCGGGACTAAGGGACAATGAGCAGTTCTTC; J gene: TRBJ2-1; V gene: TRBV5-8; clone size: .; D gene: TRBD2
CDR3 protein: CASSISSGRAYEQYF; CDR3 DNA: TGCGCCAGCAGCATATCTAGCGGGAGGGCCTACGAGCAGTACTTC; J gene: TRBJ2-7; V gene: TRBV5-1; clone size: .; D gene: TRBD2
CDR3 protein: CASSLRPSYGYTF; CDR3 DNA: TGTGCCAGCAGTTTGCGCCCTAGCTATGGCTACACCTTC; J gene: TRBJ1-2; V gene: TRBV27; clone size: .; D gene: .
CDR3 protein: CASSPWTGIRAEQYF; CDR3 DNA: TGCGCCAGCAGCCCTTGGACAGGGATCCGAGCCGAGCAGTACTTC; J gene: TRBJ2-7; V gene: TRBV5-1; clone size: .; D gene: TRBD1